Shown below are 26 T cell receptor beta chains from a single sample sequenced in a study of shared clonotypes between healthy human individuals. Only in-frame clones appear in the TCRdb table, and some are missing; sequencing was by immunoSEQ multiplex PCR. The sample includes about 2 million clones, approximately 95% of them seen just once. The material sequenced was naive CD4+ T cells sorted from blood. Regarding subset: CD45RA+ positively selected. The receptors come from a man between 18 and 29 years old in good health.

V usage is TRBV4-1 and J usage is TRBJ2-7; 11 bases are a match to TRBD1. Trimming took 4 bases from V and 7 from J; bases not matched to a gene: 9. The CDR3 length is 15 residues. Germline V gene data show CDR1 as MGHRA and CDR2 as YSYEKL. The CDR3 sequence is CASSPGTGGIIEQYF. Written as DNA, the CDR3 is TGCGCCAGCAGCCCAGGGACAGGGGGAATTATAGAGCAGTACTTC.

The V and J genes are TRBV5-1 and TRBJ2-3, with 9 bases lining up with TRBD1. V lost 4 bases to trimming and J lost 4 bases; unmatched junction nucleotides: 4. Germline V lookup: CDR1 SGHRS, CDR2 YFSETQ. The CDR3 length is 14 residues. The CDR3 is CASSTGTGPDTQYF. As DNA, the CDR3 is TGCGCCAGCAGCACAGGGACAGGGCCAGATACGCAGTATTTT. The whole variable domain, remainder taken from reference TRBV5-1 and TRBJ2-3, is KAGVTQTPRYLIKTRGQQVTLSCSPISGHRSVSWYQQTPGQGLQFLFEYFSETQRNKGNFPGRFSGRQFSNSRSEMNVSTLELGDSALYLCASSTGTGPDTQYFGPGTRLTVL.

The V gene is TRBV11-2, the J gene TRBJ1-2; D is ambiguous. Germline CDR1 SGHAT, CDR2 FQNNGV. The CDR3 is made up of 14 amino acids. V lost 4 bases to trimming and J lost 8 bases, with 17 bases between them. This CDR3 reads CASSSLMQEGGYTF. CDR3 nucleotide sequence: TGTGCCAGCAGCTCCCTGATGCAGGAGGGAGGCTACACCTTC.

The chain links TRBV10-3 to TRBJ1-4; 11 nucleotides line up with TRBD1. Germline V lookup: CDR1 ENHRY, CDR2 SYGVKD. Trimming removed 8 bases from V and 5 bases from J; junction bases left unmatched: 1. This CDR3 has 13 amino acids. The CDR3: CAIGQGANEKLFF. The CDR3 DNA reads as TGTGCCATCGGACAGGGGGCGAATGAAAAACTGTTTTTT.

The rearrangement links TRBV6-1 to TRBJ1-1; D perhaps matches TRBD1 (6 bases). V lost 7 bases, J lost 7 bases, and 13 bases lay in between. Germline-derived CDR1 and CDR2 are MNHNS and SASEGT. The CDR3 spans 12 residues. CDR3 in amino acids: CASNFIGGEAFF. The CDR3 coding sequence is TGTGCCAGCAATTTCATAGGGGGTGAAGCTTTCTTT.

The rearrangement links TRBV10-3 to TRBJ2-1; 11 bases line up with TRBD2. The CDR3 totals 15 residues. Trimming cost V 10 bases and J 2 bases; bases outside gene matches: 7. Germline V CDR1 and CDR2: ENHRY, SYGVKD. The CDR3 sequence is CATNLAGGPYNEQFF. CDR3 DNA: TGTGCCACCAATTTAGCGGGAGGGCCCTACAATGAGCAGTTCTTC.

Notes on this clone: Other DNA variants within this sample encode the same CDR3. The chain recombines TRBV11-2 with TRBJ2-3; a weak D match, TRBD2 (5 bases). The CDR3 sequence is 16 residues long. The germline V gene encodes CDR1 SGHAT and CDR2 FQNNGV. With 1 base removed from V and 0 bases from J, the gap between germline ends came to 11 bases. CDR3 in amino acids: CASSLVAGASTDTQYF. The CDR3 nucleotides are TGTGCCAGCAGCTTAGTGGCGGGTGCTAGCACAGATACGCAGTATTTT.

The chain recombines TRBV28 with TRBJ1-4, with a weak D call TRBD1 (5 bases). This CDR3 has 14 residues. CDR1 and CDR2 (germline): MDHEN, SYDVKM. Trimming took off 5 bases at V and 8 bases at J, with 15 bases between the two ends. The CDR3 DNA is TGTGCCAGCAGTCAGGGAGGGTCTTTAGAAAAACTGTTTTTT. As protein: CASSQGGSLEKLFF.

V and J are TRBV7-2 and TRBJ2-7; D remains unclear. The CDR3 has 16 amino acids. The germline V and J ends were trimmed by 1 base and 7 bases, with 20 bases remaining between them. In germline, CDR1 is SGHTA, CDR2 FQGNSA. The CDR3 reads CASSLELGPTPWEQYF. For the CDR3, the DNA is TGTGCCAGCAGCTTAGAGCTGGGCCCCACCCCCTGGGAGCAGTACTTC.

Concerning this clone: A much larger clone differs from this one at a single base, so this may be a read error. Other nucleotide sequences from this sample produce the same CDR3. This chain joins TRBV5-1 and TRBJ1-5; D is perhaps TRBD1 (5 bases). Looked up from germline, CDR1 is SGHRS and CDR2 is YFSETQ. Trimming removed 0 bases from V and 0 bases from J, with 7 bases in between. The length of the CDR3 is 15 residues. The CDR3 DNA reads TGCGCCAGCAGCTTGGGAGGGGTTAGCAATCAGCCCCAGCATTTT. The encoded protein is CASSLGGVSNQPQHF.

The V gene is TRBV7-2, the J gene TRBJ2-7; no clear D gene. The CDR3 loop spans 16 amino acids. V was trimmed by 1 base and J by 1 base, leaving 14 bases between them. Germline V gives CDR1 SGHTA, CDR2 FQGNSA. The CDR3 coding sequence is TGTGCCAGCAGCTTAGAGGATTACTGGGGTTCCTACGAGCAGTACTTC. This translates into CASSLEDYWGSYEQYF.

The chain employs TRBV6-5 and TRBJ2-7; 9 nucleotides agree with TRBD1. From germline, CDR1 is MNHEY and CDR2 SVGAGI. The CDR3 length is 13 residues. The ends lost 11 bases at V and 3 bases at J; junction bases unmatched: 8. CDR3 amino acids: CASGQGTNYEQYF. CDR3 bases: TGTGCCTCAGGACAGGGGACGAACTACGAGCAGTACTTC.

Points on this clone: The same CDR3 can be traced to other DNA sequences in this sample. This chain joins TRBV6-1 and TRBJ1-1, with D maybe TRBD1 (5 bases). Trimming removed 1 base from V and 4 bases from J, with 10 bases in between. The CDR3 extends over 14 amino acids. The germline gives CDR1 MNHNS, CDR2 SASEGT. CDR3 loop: CASSEVQGATEAFF. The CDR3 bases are TGTGCCAGCAGTGAAGTACAAGGGGCCACTGAAGCTTTCTTT.

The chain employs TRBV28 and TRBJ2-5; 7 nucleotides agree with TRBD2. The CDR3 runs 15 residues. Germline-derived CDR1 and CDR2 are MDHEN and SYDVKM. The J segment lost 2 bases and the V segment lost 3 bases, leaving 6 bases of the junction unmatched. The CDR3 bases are TGTGCCAGCAGTTTCGGCGGGGGACTACAAGAGACCCAGTACTTC. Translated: CASSFGGGLQETQYF.

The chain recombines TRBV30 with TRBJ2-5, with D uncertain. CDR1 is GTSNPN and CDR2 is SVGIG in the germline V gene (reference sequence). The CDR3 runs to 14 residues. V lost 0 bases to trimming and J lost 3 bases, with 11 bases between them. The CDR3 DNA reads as TGTGCCTGGAGTGTAATGGGCCGTAAAGAGACCCAGTACTTC. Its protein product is CAWSVMGRKETQYF.

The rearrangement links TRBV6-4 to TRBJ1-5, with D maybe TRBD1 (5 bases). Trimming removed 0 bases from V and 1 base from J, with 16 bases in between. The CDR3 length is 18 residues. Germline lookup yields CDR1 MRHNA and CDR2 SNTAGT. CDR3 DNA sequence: TGTGCCAGCAGTGACTCGGTTAGAGGGGCGATGAGCAATCAGCCCCAGCATTTT. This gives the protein CASSDSVRGAMSNQPQHF.

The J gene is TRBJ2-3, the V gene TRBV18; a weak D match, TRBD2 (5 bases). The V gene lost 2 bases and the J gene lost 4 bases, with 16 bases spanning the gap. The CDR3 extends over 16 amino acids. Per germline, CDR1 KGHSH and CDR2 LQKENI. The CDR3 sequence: CASSPSTGKPADTQYF. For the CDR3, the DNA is TGTGCCAGCTCACCAAGTACCGGGAAGCCGGCAGATACGCAGTATTTT.

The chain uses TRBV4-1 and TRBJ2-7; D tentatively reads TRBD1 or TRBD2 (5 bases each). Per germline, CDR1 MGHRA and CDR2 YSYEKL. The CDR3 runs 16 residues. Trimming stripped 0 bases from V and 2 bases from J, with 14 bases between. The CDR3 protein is CASSQEGGTGTYEQYF. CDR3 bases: TGCGCCAGCAGCCAAGAAGGTGGGACGGGTACCTACGAGCAGTACTTC.

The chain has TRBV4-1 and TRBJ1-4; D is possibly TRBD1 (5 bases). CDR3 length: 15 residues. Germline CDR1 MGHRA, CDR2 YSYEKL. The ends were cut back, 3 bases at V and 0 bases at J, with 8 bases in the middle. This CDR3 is CASSQGTSTNEKLFF. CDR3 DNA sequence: TGCGCCAGCAGCCAGGGGACGTCAACTAATGAAAAACTGTTTTTT.

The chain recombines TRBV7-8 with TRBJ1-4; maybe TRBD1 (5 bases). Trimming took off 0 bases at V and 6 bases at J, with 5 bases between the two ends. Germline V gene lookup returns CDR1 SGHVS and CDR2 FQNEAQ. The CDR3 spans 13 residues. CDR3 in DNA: TGTGCCAGCAGCTTAGCGGGGGATGAAAAACTGTTTTTT. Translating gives CASSLAGDEKLFF.

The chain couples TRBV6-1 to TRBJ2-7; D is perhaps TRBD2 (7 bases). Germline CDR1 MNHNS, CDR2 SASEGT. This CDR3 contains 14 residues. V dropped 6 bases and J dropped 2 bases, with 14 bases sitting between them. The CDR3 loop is CASRAGTLTYEQYF. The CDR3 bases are TGTGCCAGCAGAGCGGGGACACTTACCTACGAGCAGTACTTC.

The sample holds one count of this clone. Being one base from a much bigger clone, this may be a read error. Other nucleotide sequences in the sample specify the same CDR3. CDR3 sequence: CASSVVGGELFF. CDR3 sequence (DNA): TGTGCCAGCAGCGTAGTGGGCGGGGAGCTGTTTTTT. The rearrangement uses TRBV9 and TRBJ2-2; no clear D. The ends were cut back, 0 bases at V and 7 bases at J, with 4 bases in the middle. The CDR3 loop spans 12 amino acids. Germline CDR1 and CDR2: SGDLS and YYNGEE.

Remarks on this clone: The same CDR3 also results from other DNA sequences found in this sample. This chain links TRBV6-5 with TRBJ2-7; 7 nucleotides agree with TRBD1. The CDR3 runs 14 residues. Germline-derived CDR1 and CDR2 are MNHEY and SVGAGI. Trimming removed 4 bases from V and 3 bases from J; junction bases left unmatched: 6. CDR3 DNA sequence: TGTGCCAGCAGTTCCCCGGGACAGCTCTACGAGCAGTACTTC. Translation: CASSSPGQLYEQYF.

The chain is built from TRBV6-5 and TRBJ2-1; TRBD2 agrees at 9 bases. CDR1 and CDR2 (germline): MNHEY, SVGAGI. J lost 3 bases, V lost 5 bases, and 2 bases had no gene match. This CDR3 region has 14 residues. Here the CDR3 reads CASSRGGGYNEQFF. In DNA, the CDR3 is TGTGCCAGCAGTCGCGGGGGGGGCTACAATGAGCAGTTCTTC.

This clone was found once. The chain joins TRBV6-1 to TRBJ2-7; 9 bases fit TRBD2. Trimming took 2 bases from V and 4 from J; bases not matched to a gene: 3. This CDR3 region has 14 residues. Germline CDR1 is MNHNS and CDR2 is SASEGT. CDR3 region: CASSERSGRYEQYF. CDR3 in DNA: TGTGCCAGCAGTGAAAGGAGCGGGAGGTACGAGCAGTACTTC.

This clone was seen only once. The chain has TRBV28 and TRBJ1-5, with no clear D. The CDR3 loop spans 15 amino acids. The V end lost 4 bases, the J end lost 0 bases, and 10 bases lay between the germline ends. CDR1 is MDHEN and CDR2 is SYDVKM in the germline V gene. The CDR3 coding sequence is TGTGCCAGCAGTTCCCCATGGGGTAGCAATCAGCCCCAGCATTTT. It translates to CASSSPWGSNQPQHF.